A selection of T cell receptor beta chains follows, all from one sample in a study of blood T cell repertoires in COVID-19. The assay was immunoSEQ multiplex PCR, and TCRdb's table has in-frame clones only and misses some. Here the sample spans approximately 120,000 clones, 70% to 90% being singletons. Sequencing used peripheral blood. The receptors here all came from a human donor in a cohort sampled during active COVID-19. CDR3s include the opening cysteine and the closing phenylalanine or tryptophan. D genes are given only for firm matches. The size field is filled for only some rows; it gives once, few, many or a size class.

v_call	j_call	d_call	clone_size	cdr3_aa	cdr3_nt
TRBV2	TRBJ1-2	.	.	CASSEGRASNGYTF	TGTGCCAGCAGTGAAGGCAGGGCCAGTAATGGCTACACCTTC
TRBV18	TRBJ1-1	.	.	CASSAQLNTEAFF	TGTGCCAGCTCGGCACAGTTGAACACTGAAGCTTTCTTT
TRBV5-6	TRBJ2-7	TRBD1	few	CASSFRSTGGSYEQYF	TGTGCCAGCAGCTTCCGATCGACAGGGGGCTCCTACGAGCAGTACTTC
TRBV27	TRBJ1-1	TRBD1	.	CASRWTGGNTEAFF	TGTGCCAGCAGGTGGACAGGAGGTAACACTGAAGCTTTCTTT
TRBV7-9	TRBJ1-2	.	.	CASSRWVGGKNYGYTF	TGTGCCAGCAGCCGCTGGGTCGGCGGAAAAAACTATGGCTACACCTTC
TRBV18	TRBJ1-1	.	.	CASSPFQVENTEAFF	TGTGCCAGCTCACCATTTCAGGTAGAGAACACTGAAGCTTTCTTT
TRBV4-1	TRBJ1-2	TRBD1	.	CASSQGTPGQVYGYTF	TGCGCCAGCAGCCAAGGTACACCGGGACAGGTCTATGGCTACACCTTC
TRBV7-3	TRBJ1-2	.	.	CASSLTVGGSVYGYTF	TGTGCCAGCAGCTTAACCGTGGGGGGTAGTGTCTATGGCTACACCTTC
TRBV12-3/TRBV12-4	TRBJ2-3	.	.	CASGGFPDTQYF	TGTGCCAGCGGGGGGTTCCCAGATACGCAGTATTTT
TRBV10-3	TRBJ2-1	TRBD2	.	CAIQGSGLYSYNEQFF	TGTGCCATCCAGGGCTCGGGACTATACTCCTACAATGAGCAGTTCTTC
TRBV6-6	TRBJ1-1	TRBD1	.	CASSSTGQTEAFF	TGTGCCAGCAGCTCGACAGGGCAGACTGAAGCTTTCTTT
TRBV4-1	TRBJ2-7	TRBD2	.	CASSQYGLAASYEQYF	TGCGCCAGCAGCCAGTACGGACTAGCGGCCTCCTACGAGCAGTACTTC
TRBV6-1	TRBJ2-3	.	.	CASSDQGRAGNTQYF	TGTGCCAGCAGTGATCAGGGGAGGGCCGGGAATACGCAGTATTTT
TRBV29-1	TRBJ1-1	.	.	CSARAGFDTEAFF	TGCAGCGCCCGAGCAGGCTTTGACACTGAAGCTTTCTTT
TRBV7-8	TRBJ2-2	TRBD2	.	CASSLVGAGGLTGELFF	TGTGCCAGCAGCTTAGTAGGAGCGGGGGGCCTCACCGGGGAGCTGTTTTTT
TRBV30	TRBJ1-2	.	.	CAWSALYGYTF	TGTGCCTGGAGTGCCCTCTATGGCTACACCTTC
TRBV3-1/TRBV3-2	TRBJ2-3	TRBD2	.	CASSQDLRRLAGGPSTDTQYF	TGTGCCAGCAGCCAAGATTTGCGGAGACTAGCGGGGGGGCCAAGCACAGATACGCAGTATTTT
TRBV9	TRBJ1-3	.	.	CASSGGGSGNTIYF	TGTGCCAGCAGCGGGGGGGGCTCTGGAAACACCATATATTTT
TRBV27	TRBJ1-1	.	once	CASSFNPGTEAFF	TGTGCCAGCAGTTTCAACCCGGGGACTGAAGCTTTCTTT
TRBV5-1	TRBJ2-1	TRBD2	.	CASSLGLAGDNEQFF	TGCGCCAGCAGCTTGGGACTAGCGGGGGACAATGAGCAGTTCTTC
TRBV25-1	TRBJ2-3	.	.	CASSKGADTQYF	TGTGCCAGCAGTAAAGGGGCCGATACGCAGTATTTT
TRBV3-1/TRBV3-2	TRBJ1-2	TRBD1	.	CASSQDLPPIEDRDGGYTF	TGTGCCAGCAGCCAAGACCTACCCCCTATTGAGGACAGGGACGGTGGCTACACCTTC
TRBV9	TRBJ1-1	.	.	CASSVTGFGEAFF	TGTGCCAGCAGCGTAACGGGGTTCGGTGAAGCTTTCTTT
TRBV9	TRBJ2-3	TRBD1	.	CASSDWGGTGESDTQYF	TGTGCCAGCAGCGACTGGGGAGGGACAGGGGAGTCAGATACGCAGTATTTT
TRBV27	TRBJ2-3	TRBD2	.	CASSLFPIIQAGAGTDTQYF	TGTGCCAGCAGTTTATTCCCCATCATTCAAGCGGGGGCGGGCACAGATACGCAGTATTTT
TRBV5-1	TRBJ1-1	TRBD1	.	CASSQREDRATEAFF	TGCGCCAGCAGCCAACGGGAGGACAGGGCCACTGAAGCTTTCTTT
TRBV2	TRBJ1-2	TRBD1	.	CASSTGDGYTF	TGTGCCAGCAGTACAGGGGATGGCTACACCTTC
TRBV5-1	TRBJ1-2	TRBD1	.	CASSSTGAYGYTF	TGCGCCAGCAGCTCGACAGGGGCCTATGGCTACACCTTC
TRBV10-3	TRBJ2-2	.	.	CAISGTVGTGELFF	TGTGCCATCAGTGGGACAGTGGGGACCGGGGAGCTGTTTTTT
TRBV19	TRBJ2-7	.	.	CASSIGGFYEQYF	TGTGCCAGTAGTATAGGAGGGTTCTACGAGCAGTACTTC